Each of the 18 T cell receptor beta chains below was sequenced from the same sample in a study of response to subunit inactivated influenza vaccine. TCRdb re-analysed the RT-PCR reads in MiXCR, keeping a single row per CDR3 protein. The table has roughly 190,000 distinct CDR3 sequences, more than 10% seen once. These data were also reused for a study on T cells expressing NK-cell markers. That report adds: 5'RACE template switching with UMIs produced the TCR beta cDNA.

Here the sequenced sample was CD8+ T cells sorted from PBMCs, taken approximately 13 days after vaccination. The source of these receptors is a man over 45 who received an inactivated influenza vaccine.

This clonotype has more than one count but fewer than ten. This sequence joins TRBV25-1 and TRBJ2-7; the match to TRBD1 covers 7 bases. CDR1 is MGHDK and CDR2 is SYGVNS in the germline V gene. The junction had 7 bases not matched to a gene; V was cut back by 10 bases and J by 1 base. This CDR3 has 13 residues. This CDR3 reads CATSPGQSYEQYF. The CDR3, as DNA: TGTGCCACCTCCCCGGGACAGTCCTACGAGCAGTACTTC.

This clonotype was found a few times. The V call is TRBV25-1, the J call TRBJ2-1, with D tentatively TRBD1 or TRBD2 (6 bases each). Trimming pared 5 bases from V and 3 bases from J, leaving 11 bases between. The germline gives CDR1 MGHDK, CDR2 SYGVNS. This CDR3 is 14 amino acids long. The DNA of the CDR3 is TGTGCCAGCAGTCTCGGGGGCAACTACAATGAGCAGTTCTTC. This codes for CASSLGGNYNEQFF.

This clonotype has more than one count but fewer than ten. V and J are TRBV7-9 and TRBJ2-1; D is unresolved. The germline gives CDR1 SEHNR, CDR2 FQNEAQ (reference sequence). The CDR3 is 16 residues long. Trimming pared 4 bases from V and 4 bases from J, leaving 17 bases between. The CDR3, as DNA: TGTGCCAGCAGCTCCCCTGTGGGGAATCTTTACAATGAGCAGTTCTTC. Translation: CASSSPVGNLYNEQFF.

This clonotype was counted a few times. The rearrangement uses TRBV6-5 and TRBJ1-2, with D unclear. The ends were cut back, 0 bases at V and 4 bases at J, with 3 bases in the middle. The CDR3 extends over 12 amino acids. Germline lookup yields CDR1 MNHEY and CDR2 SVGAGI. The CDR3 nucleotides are TGTGCCAGCAGTTACTCGGGCTATGGCTACACCTTC. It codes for CASSYSGYGYTF.

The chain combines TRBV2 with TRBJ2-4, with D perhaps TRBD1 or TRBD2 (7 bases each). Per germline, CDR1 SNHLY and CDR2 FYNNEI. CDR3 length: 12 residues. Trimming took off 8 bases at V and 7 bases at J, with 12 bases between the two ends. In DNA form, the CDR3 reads TGTGCCAGCTCAGGGGGGGAGAACATTCAGTACTTC. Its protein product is CASSGGENIQYF.

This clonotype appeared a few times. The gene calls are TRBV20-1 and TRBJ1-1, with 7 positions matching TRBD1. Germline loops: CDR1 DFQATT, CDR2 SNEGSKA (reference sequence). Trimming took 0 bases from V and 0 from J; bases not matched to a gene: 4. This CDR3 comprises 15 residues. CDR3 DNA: TGCAGTGCTAGAGATCCGGGGACAGTGAACACTGAAGCTTTCTTT. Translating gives CSARDPGTVNTEAFF.

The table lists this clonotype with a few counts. CDR3 nucleotide sequence: TGCAGTGCTAGAGGGGAGACTCACAATGAGCAGTTCTTC. Protein: CSARGETHNEQFF. This chain connects TRBV20-1 to TRBJ2-1, with TRBD2 as a possible D gene (5 bases). This CDR3 contains 13 residues. V lost 1 base and J 5 bases, leaving 9 bases between the germline ends. Germline V gene lookup returns CDR1 DFQATT and CDR2 SNEGSKA (reference sequence).

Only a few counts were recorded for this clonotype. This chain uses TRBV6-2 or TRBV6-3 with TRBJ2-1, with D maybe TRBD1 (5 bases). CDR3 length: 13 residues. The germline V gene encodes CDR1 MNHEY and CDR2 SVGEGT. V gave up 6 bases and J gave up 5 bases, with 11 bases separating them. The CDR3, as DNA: TGTGCCAGCAGACAGGACGGCCACAATGAGCAGTTCTTC. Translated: CASRQDGHNEQFF.

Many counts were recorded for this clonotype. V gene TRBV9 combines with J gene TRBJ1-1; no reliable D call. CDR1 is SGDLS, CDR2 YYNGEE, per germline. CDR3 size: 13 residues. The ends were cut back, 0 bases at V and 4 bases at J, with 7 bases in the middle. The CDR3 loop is CASSVGMGTEAFF. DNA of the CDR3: TGTGCCAGCAGCGTAGGCATGGGCACTGAAGCTTTCTTT.

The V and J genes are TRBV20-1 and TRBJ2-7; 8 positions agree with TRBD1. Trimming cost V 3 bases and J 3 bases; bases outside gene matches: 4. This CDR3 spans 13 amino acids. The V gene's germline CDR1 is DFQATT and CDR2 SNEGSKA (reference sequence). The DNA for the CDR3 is TGCAGTGCTAGGCAGGGGGCCCTCTACGAGCAGTACTTC. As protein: CSARQGALYEQYF.

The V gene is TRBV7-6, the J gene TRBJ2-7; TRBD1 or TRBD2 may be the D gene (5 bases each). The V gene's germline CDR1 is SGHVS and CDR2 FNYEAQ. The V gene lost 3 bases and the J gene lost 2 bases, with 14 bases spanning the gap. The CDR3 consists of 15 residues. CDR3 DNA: TGTGCCAGCAGCTTGGGTTCCGGGGCCACCTACGAGCAGTACTTC. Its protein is CASSLGSGATYEQYF.

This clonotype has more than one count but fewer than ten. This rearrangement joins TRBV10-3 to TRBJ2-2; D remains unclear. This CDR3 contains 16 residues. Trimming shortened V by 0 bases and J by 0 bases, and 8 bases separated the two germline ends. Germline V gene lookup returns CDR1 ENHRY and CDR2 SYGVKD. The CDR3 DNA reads TGTGCCATCAGTGAGTCAGACACCTCGAACACCGGGGAGCTGTTTTTT. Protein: CAISESDTSNTGELFF.

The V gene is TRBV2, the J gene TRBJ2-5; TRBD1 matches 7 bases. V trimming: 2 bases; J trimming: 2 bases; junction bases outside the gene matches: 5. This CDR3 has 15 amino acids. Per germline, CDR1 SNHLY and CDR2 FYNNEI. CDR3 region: CASSELTGRQETQYF. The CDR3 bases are TGTGCCAGCAGTGAACTGACAGGGCGGCAAGAGACCCAGTACTTC.

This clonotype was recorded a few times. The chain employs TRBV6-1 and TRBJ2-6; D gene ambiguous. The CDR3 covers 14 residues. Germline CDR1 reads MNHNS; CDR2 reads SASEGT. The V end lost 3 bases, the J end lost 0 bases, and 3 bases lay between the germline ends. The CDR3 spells CASSDLSGANVLTF. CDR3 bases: TGTGCCAGCAGTGACCTCTCTGGGGCCAACGTCCTGACTTTC.

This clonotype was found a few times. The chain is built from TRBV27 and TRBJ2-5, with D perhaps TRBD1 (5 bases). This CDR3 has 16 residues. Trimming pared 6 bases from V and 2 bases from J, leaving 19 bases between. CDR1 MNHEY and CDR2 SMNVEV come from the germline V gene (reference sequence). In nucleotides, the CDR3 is TGTGCCAGCAGAGGGGCCCTTCTATCCCTACAAGAGACCCAGTACTTC. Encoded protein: CASRGALLSLQETQYF.

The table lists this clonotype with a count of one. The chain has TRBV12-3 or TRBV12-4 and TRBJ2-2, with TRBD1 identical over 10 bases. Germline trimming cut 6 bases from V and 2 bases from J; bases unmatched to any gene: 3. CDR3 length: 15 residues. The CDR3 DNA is TGTGCCAGCAGGGGGACAGGGGAAAACACCGGGGAGCTGTTTTTT. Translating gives CASRGTGENTGELFF.

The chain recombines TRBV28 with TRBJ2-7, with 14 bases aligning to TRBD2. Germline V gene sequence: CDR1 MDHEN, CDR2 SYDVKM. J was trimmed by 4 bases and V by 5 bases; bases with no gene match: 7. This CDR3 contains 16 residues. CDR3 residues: CASSTKRTSGGYEQYF. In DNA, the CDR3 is TGTGCCAGCAGTACGAAGAGGACTAGCGGGGGGTACGAGCAGTACTTC. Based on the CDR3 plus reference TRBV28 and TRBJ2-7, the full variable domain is DVKVTQSSRYLVKRTGEKVFLECVQDMDHENMFWYRQDPGLGLRLIYFSYDVKMKEKGDIPEGYSVSREKKERFSLILESASTNQTSMYLCASSTKRTSGGYEQYFGPGTRLTVT.

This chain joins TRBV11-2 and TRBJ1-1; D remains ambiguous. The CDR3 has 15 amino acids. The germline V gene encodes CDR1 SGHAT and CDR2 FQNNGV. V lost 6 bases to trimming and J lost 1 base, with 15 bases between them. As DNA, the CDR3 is TGTGCCAGCAGACACCCCGTAGATGAGAACACTGAAGCTTTCTTT. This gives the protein CASRHPVDENTEAFF.